Presented here are 26 T cell receptor beta chains from one specimen sequenced in a study of blood T cell repertoires in COVID-19. Generated by immunoSEQ multiplex PCR, the TCRdb table keeps only in-frame clones and is missing some. The sample contains 150,000 to 200,000 clones, approximately 90% of which appear only once. The source material was peripheral blood. The receptor set was obtained from a woman over 75 in a cohort sampled during active or convalescent COVID-19.

J is TRBJ1-1 and V is TRBV5-4; a possible D gene is TRBD1 (5 bases). The CDR3 runs 13 residues. In germline, CDR1 is SGHNT, CDR2 YYREEE (reference sequence). Trimming removed 3 bases from V and 6 bases from J, with 12 bases in between. CDR3 protein: CASSSGQNAEAFF. CDR3 DNA sequence: TGTGCCAGCAGCTCCGGACAAAATGCTGAAGCTTTCTTT.

The J gene is TRBJ1-1, the V gene TRBV6-5; no clear D gene. The V end was cut by 7 bases, the J end by 0 bases, with 12 bases between. CDR1 is MNHEY, CDR2 SVGAGI, per germline. CDR3 size: 14 residues. CDR3 nucleotides: TGTGCCAGCAACTTCGCCAACCTGAACACTGAAGCTTTCTTT. Residues: CASNFANLNTEAFF.

The gene calls are TRBV25-1 and TRBJ1-3; no reliable D call. The CDR3 covers 17 residues. CDR1 and CDR2 from the germline V gene are MGHDK and SYGVNS. V dropped 1 base and J dropped 7 bases, with 20 bases sitting between them. Here the CDR3 reads CASSESAGLALSNTIYF. In nucleotides, the CDR3 is TGTGCCAGCAGTGAATCCGCGGGCTTGGCTTTATCTAACACCATATATTTT. The entire variable domain, with the rest obtained from reference TRBV25-1 and TRBJ1-3, is as follows: EADIYQTPRYLVIGTGKKITLECSQTMGHDKMYWYQQDPGMELHLIHYSYGVNSTEKGDLSSESTVSRIRTEHFPLTLESARPSHTSQYLCASSESAGLALSNTIYFGEGSWLTVV.

The genes are TRBV18 and TRBJ1-6; TRBD1 agrees at 9 bases. V trimming: 8 bases; J trimming: 5 bases; junction bases outside the gene matches: 7. The germline gives CDR1 KGHSH, CDR2 LQKENI. This CDR3 region has 15 residues. CDR3 DNA: TGTGCCAGCAAGACGGGACAGGGCCATAATTCACCCCTCCACTTT. It codes for CASKTGQGHNSPLHF.

The chain carries TRBV19 and TRBJ2-7; 10 bases map to TRBD2. This CDR3 is built from 17 residues. Trimming removed 4 bases from V and 3 bases from J; junction bases left unmatched: 12. The germline V gene encodes CDR1 LNHDA and CDR2 SQIVND (reference sequence). Here the CDR3 DNA reads TGTGCCAGTAGTACTCGAGCGGGGGGGAATACATTCTACGAGCAGTACTTC. Translation: CASSTRAGGNTFYEQYF. The full variable domain, completed using reference TRBV19 and TRBJ2-7, is DGGITQSPKYLFRKEGQNVTLSCEQNLNHDAMYWYRQDPGQGLRLIYYSQIVNDFQKGDIAEGYSVSREKKESFPLTVTSAQKNPTAFYLCASSTRAGGNTFYEQYFGPGTRLTVT.

The chain links TRBV5-6 to TRBJ1-5; D ambiguous. This CDR3 spans 13 amino acids. V was clipped by 5 bases and J by 3 bases, with 9 bases between them. Germline CDR1 is SGHDT and CDR2 is YYEEEE. CDR3 sequence (DNA): TGTGCCAGCAGTAAACAGAACAATCAGCCCCAGCATTTT. This gives the protein CASSKQNNQPQHF.

This chain joins TRBV4-1 and TRBJ2-2; the match to TRBD2 covers 9 bases. After removal of 2 bases from V and 3 bases from J, the junction contained 4 bases not matched to a gene. CDR1 MGHRA and CDR2 YSYEKL come from the germline V gene. CDR3 length equals 16 residues. The CDR3 is CASSQLGGRDTGELFF. CDR3 sequence (DNA): TGCGCCAGCAGCCAACTCGGCGGGAGGGACACCGGGGAGCTGTTTTTT.

The chain combines TRBV5-4 with TRBJ2-4; 11 positions match TRBD1. The length of the CDR3 is 17 residues. After removal of 2 bases from V and 2 bases from J, the junction contained 6 bases not matched to a gene. Per the germline V gene, CDR1 is SGHNT and CDR2 is YYREEE (reference sequence). CDR3 nucleotides: TGTGCCAGCAGCTTACCCGGACAGGGGGCTTCCAAAAACATTCAGTACTTC. It translates to CASSLPGQGASKNIQYF. The full variable domain, with the rest looked up from reference TRBV5-4 and TRBJ2-4, is ETGVTQSPTHLIKTRGQQVTLRCSSQSGHNTVSWYQQALGQGPQFIFQYYREEENGRGNFPPRFSGLQFPNYSSELNVNALELDDSALYLCASSLPGQGASKNIQYFGAGTRLSVL.

CDR3 sequence reads: CATSKASGGTDTQYF. CDR3 coding DNA: TGTGCCACCAGCAAGGCTAGCGGAGGCACAGATACGCAGTATTTT. The chain recombines TRBV15 with TRBJ2-3; 7 positions match TRBD2. The junction had 5 bases not matched to a gene; V was cut back by 4 bases and J by 1 base. Germline CDR1 is LNHNV and CDR2 is YYDKDF (reference sequence). The CDR3 length is 15 residues.

The rearrangement uses TRBV5-1 and TRBJ1-1; tentative D call: TRBD1 (6 bases). V lost 4 bases, J lost 5 bases, and 18 bases lay in between. Germline CDR1 SGHRS, CDR2 YFSETQ. The CDR3 totals 15 residues. The CDR3 sequence: CASSQGSGIATEAFF. The CDR3, as DNA: TGCGCCAGCAGCCAGGGGTCAGGGATAGCAACTGAAGCTTTCTTT.

CDR3 region: CASNAQGVSGNTIYF. In nucleotides, the CDR3 is TGTGCCAGCAATGCACAGGGAGTTTCTGGAAACACCATATATTTT. The genes are TRBV2 and TRBJ1-3; weak D call: TRBD1 (6 bases). Germline CDR1 and CDR2: SNHLY and FYNNEI. The CDR3 extends over 15 amino acids. The germline V and J ends were trimmed by 7 bases and 1 base, with 14 bases remaining between them.

The rearrangement joins TRBV11-2 to TRBJ2-7, with D perhaps matching TRBD1 (6 bases). CDR1 and CDR2 from the germline V gene are SGHAT and FQNNGV. The ends were cut back, 5 bases at V and 0 bases at J, with 11 bases in the middle. The CDR3 contains 14 residues. CDR3 DNA sequence: TGTGCCAGCAGCCCGAGGACAGACTCCTACGAGCAGTACTTC. As protein: CASSPRTDSYEQYF.

The chain couples TRBV5-1 to TRBJ1-1, with 8 bases that match TRBD1. The CDR3 has 15 amino acids. Germline V gene data show CDR1 as SGHRS and CDR2 as YFSETQ. V lost 1 base to trimming and J lost 1 base; unmatched junction nucleotides: 3. CDR3 nucleotides: TGCGCCAGCAGCTTGACCGGACAGGGGAACACTGAAGCTTTCTTT. This sequence encodes CASSLTGQGNTEAFF.

CDR3 bases: TGCAGCGTTGAAGATCATGGCAGGAACTATGGCTACACCTTC. This gives the protein CSVEDHGRNYGYTF. V and J are TRBV29-1 and TRBJ1-2; D is uncertain. The CDR3 spans 14 residues. Germline lookup yields CDR1 SQVTM and CDR2 ANQGSEA. V lost 0 bases and J lost 2, with 10 bases in between.

This clone was found a few times. The rearrangement joins TRBV18 to TRBJ1-1, with 8 bases fitting TRBD1. The germline CDR1 and CDR2 sequences are KGHSH and LQKENI. V lost 2 bases and J lost 3; bases outside the gene matches: 8. There are 16 residues in the CDR3. CDR3 bases: TGTGCCAGCTCACCATCGCAGGGGGCGGTGGACACTGAAGCTTTCTTT. Translation gives CASSPSQGAVDTEAFF.

The rearrangement joins TRBV4-2 to TRBJ2-5, with 10 nucleotides matching TRBD2. CDR3 size: 16 residues. Germline CDR1 reads LGHNA; CDR2 reads YNFKEQ. V shed 1 base and J 2 bases; nucleotides not matched to a gene: 4. The CDR3 DNA reads as TGTGCCAGCAGCCAAGGGGCTAGCGGGAGTCAAGAGACCCAGTACTTC. Residues: CASSQGASGSQETQYF.

V gene TRBV7-6 combines with J gene TRBJ2-5, with D unresolved. V dropped 5 bases and J dropped 5 bases, with 6 bases sitting between them. The germline V gene encodes CDR1 SGHVS and CDR2 FNYEAQ. This CDR3 spans 11 amino acids. CDR3: CASSAAETQYF. The CDR3 nucleotides are TGTGCCAGCAGCGCCGCGGAGACCCAGTACTTC.

This rearrangement joins TRBV6-1 to TRBJ1-4, with D perhaps TRBD1 (5 bases). This CDR3 region has 14 residues. CDR1 and CDR2 from the germline V gene are MNHNS and SASEGT. V gave up 6 bases and J gave up 8 bases, with 16 bases separating them. The CDR3 here is CASRGVSSWEKLFF. The CDR3 DNA follows: TGTGCCAGCAGAGGGGTCTCGAGCTGGGAAAAACTGTTTTTT.

This clone was observed a single time. The V call is TRBV6-2 or TRBV6-3, the J call TRBJ2-7; D is perhaps TRBD2 (6 bases). Germline assignment: CDR1 MNHEY and CDR2 SVGEGT. Trimming left V 0 bases short and J 3 bases short, with 30 bases between. The CDR3 length is 21 residues. CDR3: CASSYSREPFSLGTGSYEQYF. CDR3 nucleotides: TGTGCCAGCAGTTACTCTCGGGAGCCTTTTTCGTTGGGGACGGGCAGCTACGAGCAGTACTTC.

This chain uses TRBV5-4 with TRBJ2-1, with 10 nucleotides matching TRBD2. The CDR3 length is 14 residues. The V gene end was trimmed by 4 bases and the J gene end by 9 bases; junction bases not matched to a gene: 7. The germline V gene encodes CDR1 SGHNT and CDR2 YYREEE (reference sequence). The CDR3 is CASSTAGGLVEQFF. In nucleotides, the CDR3 is TGTGCCAGCAGCACAGCGGGGGGGCTTGTTGAGCAGTTCTTC.

V is TRBV11-3 and J is TRBJ1-6, with unresolved D. V was cut by 5 bases and J by 8 bases, with 10 bases left in between. The CDR3 totals 13 residues. Germline values: CDR1 SGHNT, CDR2 YENEEA. CDR3 nucleotides: TGTGCCAGCAGCCCTAGTACGGATTCACCCCTCCACTTT. It translates to CASSPSTDSPLHF.

This clone has only one observation. The chain carries TRBV19 and TRBJ2-2; 14 bases are a match to TRBD2. CDR1 is LNHDA, CDR2 SQIVND, per germline (reference sequence). This CDR3 spans 17 amino acids. With 7 bases clipped from V and 7 bases from J, the junction kept 11 bases outside the gene matches. The DNA of the CDR3 is TGTGCCAGTACCCTCGGGGGACTAGCGGGAGCAATCGGGGAGCTGTTTTTT. Amino acid sequence: CASTLGGLAGAIGELFF.

The gene calls are TRBV2 and TRBJ2-7; the match to TRBD2 covers 11 bases. With 10 bases clipped from V and 0 bases from J, the junction kept 5 bases outside the gene matches. The CDR3 has 14 residues. Germline values: CDR1 SNHLY, CDR2 FYNNEI. CDR3 sequence: CAKGGTSGSYEQYV. The CDR3 nucleotides are TGTGCCAAGGGGGGGACTAGCGGCTCCTACGAGCAGTACGTC.

This clone was seen at least ten times. J is TRBJ1-5 and V is TRBV7-2, with 10 bases lining up with TRBD1. With V trimmed by 5 bases and J by 6 bases, 7 bases remained unmatched. Germline lookup yields CDR1 SGHTA and CDR2 FQGNSA. The CDR3 extends over 15 amino acids. CDR3 sequence: CASSPDRGSGQPQHF. The CDR3, as DNA: TGTGCCAGCAGCCCGGACAGGGGGTCGGGTCAGCCCCAGCATTTT.

V gene TRBV5-6 combines with J gene TRBJ2-1; TRBD2 aligns across 9 bases. Per germline, CDR1 SGHDT and CDR2 YYEEEE. The CDR3 is 13 residues long. V was clipped by 7 bases and J by 7 bases; unmatched bases: 6. DNA for the CDR3: TGTGCCAGCGGGCGGGAGGGCCAAAATGAGCAGTTCTTC. The encoded protein is CASGREGQNEQFF.

The chain joins TRBV7-2 to TRBJ1-3, with 7 bases that match TRBD1. Trimming took 5 bases from V and 2 from J; bases not matched to a gene: 9. The germline V gene has CDR1 SGHTA and CDR2 FQGNSA. This CDR3 has 16 residues. CDR3 nucleotide sequence: TGTGCCAGCAGCCAGGGGACAGCGCTTACTGGAAACACCATATATTTT. Protein product: CASSQGTALTGNTIYF.